This T cell receptor (beta chain) was observed in a study of response to subunit inactivated influenza vaccine. Study-wide findings and caveats: There was a suggestion from the authors that each seasonal influenza vaccination recruits few new T cells.

This clonotype was recorded many times. Its matching antigen is unknown. From the RT-PCR reads, TCRdb called clonotypes with MiXCR, one entry per CDR3 protein. The repertoire holds 650,000 to 800,000 distinct CDR3 sequences, with about 14% as singletons. Germline CDR1 reads SQVTM; CDR2 reads ANQGSEA. CDR3 length: 15 residues. V lost 7 bases and J lost 4, with 22 bases in between. V usage is TRBV29-1 and J usage is TRBJ1-2, with D possibly matching TRBD1 (6 bases). This receptor was identified in a man aged 50-59 years who received an inactivated influenza vaccine. Sequencing was performed on PBMCs from blood, taken around two weeks before vaccination. The CDR3 DNA reads TGCAGCGCCGACTTAGAGGGGGGCGCAGGCTATGGCTACACCTTC. Translated, it gives CSADLEGGAGYGYTF. Combining the CDR3 with reference TRBV29-1 and TRBJ1-2 gives the whole variable domain SAVISQKPSRDICQRGTSLTIQCQVDSQVTMMFWYRQQPGQSLTLIATANQGSEATYESGFVIDKFPISRPNLTFSTLTVSNMSPEDSSIYLCSADLEGGAGYGYTFGSGTRLTVV.